The source of this T cell receptor (beta chain) is a study of blood T cells in healthy people across ages. For the study at large: Template-switching capture recovered about one barcoded beta molecule per two T cells.

Study-wide points: Because donor CMV status was unknown, expanded clonotype changes were possibly confounded.

Germline loops: CDR1 SGDLS, CDR2 YYNGEE. The CDR3 contains 15 residues. V dropped 4 bases and J dropped 4; count of bases not matched to a gene: 4. Individuals who donated were healthy Caucasians from Russia aged roughly 6 to 100. Isolating PBMCs gave at least 6 million of these cells per sample. Through a sample-barcoded 5' primer and a J-beta primer mix, a second PCR was run for roughly 6 to 11 cycles. One entry per CDR3 protein results from TCRdb running MiXCR on the 5' RACE reads. The table includes more than 650,000 distinct CDR3 sequences, less than 70% detected once. A remark on this clonotype: As yet, its antigen is unknown.

The chain uses TRBV9 and TRBJ2-1; 11 bases are a match to TRBD2. The sequenced sample consisted of blood. This sequence originates from an elderly man in good health. CDR3 DNA sequence: TGTGCCAGCAGCTCTTCTAGCGGGGGGTACAATGAGCAGTTCTTC. Residues: CASSSSSGGYNEQFF.